This T cell receptor (beta chain) was identified in a study of response to subunit inactivated influenza vaccine. The CDR3 is 16 residues long. The ends lost 2 bases at V and 1 base at J; junction bases unmatched: 3. Study results and caveats: There was a suggestion from the authors that each seasonal influenza vaccination recruits few new T cells.

One entry per CDR3 protein results from TCRdb running MiXCR on the RT-PCR reads. This table has about 700,000 distinct CDR3 sequences, approximately 14% appearing once. This clonotype was recorded at least ten times. The antigen remains undetermined. The sequencing here drew on PBMCs from blood, taken less than 15 days before vaccination. The receptor comes from a man over 45 who received an inactivated influenza vaccine. The chain uses TRBV12-3 or TRBV12-4 and TRBJ2-2, with 8 positions matching TRBD2. In nucleotides, the CDR3 is TGTGCCAGCAGTTTATTCGCGGGGGGGAACACCGGGGAGCTGTTTTTT. Its protein is CASSLFAGGNTGELFF.